This T cell receptor (beta chain) is from a study of long-term antiretroviral therapy in people with HIV. Survey-level immunoSEQ v3.0 assays were run. Method: immunoSEQ multiplex PCR; TCRdb's copy keeps in-frame clones and lacks some. The table includes about 39,000 clones, around 85% detected once. This CDR3 comprises 16 residues. Trimming cost V 2 bases and J 7 bases; bases outside gene matches: 10. Per germline, CDR1 MNHEY and CDR2 SVGAGI. Treatment locations for all participants with HIV were in the United States. This TCR was sampled from a woman aged 50 to 60 with HIV. The gene calls are TRBV6-5 and TRBJ2-1; 8 nucleotides match TRBD2. Sequenced here: unsorted PBMCs, sampled 3.1 years after starting antiretroviral therapy. CDR3 in DNA: TGTGCCAGCAGTTACCCGCAGCCCGGGGGGGCGAATGAGCAGTTCTTC. Translation: CASSYPQPGGANEQFF.